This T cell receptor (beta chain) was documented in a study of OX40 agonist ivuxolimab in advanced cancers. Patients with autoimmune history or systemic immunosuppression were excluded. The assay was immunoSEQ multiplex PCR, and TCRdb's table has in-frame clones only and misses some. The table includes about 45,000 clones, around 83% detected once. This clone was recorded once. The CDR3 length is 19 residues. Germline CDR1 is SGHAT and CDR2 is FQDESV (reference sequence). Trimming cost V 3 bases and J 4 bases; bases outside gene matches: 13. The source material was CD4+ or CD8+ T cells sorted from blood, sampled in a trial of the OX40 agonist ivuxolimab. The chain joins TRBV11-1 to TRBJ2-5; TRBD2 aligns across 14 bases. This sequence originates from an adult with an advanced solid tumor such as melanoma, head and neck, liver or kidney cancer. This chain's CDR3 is CASSFPVGLAGESAETQYF. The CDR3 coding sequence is TGTGCCAGCAGCTTTCCAGTGGGACTAGCGGGAGAGTCGGCAGAGACCCAGTACTTC.